This TCR beta chain was observed in a study of T cells in women clearing cervical HPV infection (dated by TCRdb to 2016 to 2018). With respect to the entire study: Cases were 20 to 25 women with histologically confirmed HPV16-related CIN3 or worse, including a couple of invasive cancers. Controls were more than 20 women whose single incident HPV16 infection cleared within 12 months without precancer or cancer developing. Case blood was taken at the visit when the lesion was first identified, whereas control blood was taken when infection was no longer detected. For cases, the median interval between lesion detection and blood sampling was about 150 days, with an interquartile range of roughly 90 to 200 days. HLA typing was available for only a few women, so HLA type could not be excluded as a confounder. An exploratory proof-of-principle case-control study, nested within the Guanacaste HPV Natural History Study in Costa Rica, was conducted to compare TCR repertoires across cervical HPV16 outcomes. Cases and controls were matched on year of sample collection and on age within five years. Cases had a median age of almost 35 years compared with roughly 41 for controls, and baseline characteristics showed no significant differences between the groups. In the parent cohort, about 10,000 women aged 18 or older were enrolled in Guanacaste, Costa Rica, during about 1993 to 1994 and then followed for approximately seven years. Quality controls consisted of five blinded duplicates per group, for a total of roughly 60 samples made up of some 50 participants and ten or so replicates. What the study reported, not specific to this receptor: By combining richness with V gene abundances, random forest classifiers separated cases from controls with an estimated AUC of just over 0.8. Cases had lower TRBV6-7 relative abundance than controls (about 0.1% versus 0.15%; Bonferroni P = 0.0008). Because the number of T cells in each sample was unknown, differences in richness could reflect differing T-cell content rather than repertoire biology. Significantly higher TCR repertoire richness was observed in CIN3+ cases than in controls across sequencing depths, whereas no difference in evenness was found. Whether associations preceded infection or resulted from infection could not be shown with the cross-sectional design, and effector/memory subsets and HPV-specific T cells were not isolated.

Regarding this clone: This clone's antigen is unknown. The read falls 3 residues short of the CDR3 end, and the missing part is taken from the germline J gene.

The germline V gene yields SGHVS for CDR1 and FQNEAQ for CDR2. Inclusive of the bounding cysteine and phenylalanine, the CDR3 is 12 residues long. Shown are 27 bases from within the CDR3, in frame from base 1. Every participant had a single incident cervical HPV16 infection, and women with prevalent HPV16 infections were excluded. Cervical HPV DNA was detected by MY09/MY11 PCR and genotyped by dot-blot hybridization. Around 15 mL of heparinized blood was centrifuged, after which the buffy coat was aliquoted, frozen at -30 degrees C, and then stored at -80 degrees C. QIAGEN kits were used to extract genomic DNA from buffy coat specimens. The immunoSEQ assay used multiplex PCR to amplify TCR beta CDR3 regions from an average of approximately 1,200 ng of genomic DNA per sample. To correct primer bias, the assay used a complete synthetic TCR repertoire to set an amplification baseline. The amplicons were sequenced using the Illumina platform. The authors' pipeline ran thus. Error correction of the sequences involved clustering with frequency ratios plus a modified nearest-neighbor algorithm, after which the sequences were analyzed in the immunoSEQ Analyzer using IMGT gene definitions. TCR richness and evenness were averaged over 20 rarefaction repeats at each rarefaction depth, excluding samples with fewer sequences than the depth. Wilcoxon rank sum tests with FDR correction were used to compare relative abundances of V, D and J genes between the groups. Blinded duplicates gave an intraclass correlation of over 90% for TCR richness and an average of roughly 82% across roughly 69 gene segments. Not all clones reach the TCRdb copy of this immuneACCESS table, which keeps in-frame sequences only. Checked studies attribute under half of the gap to unresolved V genes and leave the rest unexplained. The DNA was the basis for D and trimming; V, J and clone size are from that table. The sample's table covers approximately 26,000 clones. The ten largest clones add up to roughly 11% of the sample.

What was sequenced was blood buffy coat. The chain was built from TRBV7-8 and TRBJ1-2; no D gene call is confident. The receptor was derived from a woman aged 18-70 years with a cervical HPV16 infection that either progressed to CIN3+ or cleared (not recorded which). CDR3 protein: CASSLTAVLYTF. CDR3 bases read: TGTGCCAGCAGCTTAACCGCGGTCCTA.